The 21 T cell receptor beta chains below all came from one sample that was sequenced in a study of Ad26.COV2.S vaccination and SARS-CoV-2 variants. The treatment: approximately 18 received Ad26.COV2.S at low or high dose, single or two shots; a few received placebo; per-sample allocation not given. Sample collection was performed on day 63 after the first vaccine or placebo injection. Sequencing used immunoSEQ multiplex PCR; TCRdb keeps in-frame clones, though not all of them. The sample holds approximately 420,000 clones, around 87% seen once. Sequences were derived from peripheral blood, sampled in a trial of Ad26.COV2.S vaccine versus placebo. Receptor source: a person between 18 and 59 years old who received the Ad26.COV2.S COVID-19 vaccine or a placebo.

The chain employs TRBV6-5 and TRBJ2-1; TRBD1 matches 9 bases. CDR1 is MNHEY, CDR2 SVGAGI, per germline. With 2 bases clipped from V and 6 bases from J, the junction kept 8 bases outside the gene matches. The CDR3 consists of 16 residues. CDR3 residues: CASSYGEWTGANEQFF. The CDR3 nucleotides read TGTGCCAGCAGTTACGGGGAATGGACAGGGGCCAATGAGCAGTTCTTC.

J is TRBJ2-6 and V is TRBV7-9; TRBD2 agrees at 7 bases. J gave up 4 bases and V 5 bases, and 11 bases lay outside the gene matches. Looked up from germline, CDR1 is SEHNR and CDR2 is FQNEAQ (reference sequence). The CDR3 runs to 17 residues. CDR3 DNA sequence: TGTGCCAGCAGCCATATCAGCGGGAATCCAGGGGCCAACGTCCTGACTTTC. Amino acid sequence: CASSHISGNPGANVLTF. Based on the CDR3 plus reference TRBV7-9 and TRBJ2-6, the full variable domain is DTGVSQNPRHKITKRGQNVTFRCDPISEHNRLYWYRQTLGQGPEFLTYFQNEAQLEKSRLLSDRFSAERPKGSFSTLEIQRTEQGDSAMYLCASSHISGNPGANVLTFGAGSRLTVL.

CDR3 coding DNA: TGTGCCACCAGCAGAAAAGGACAGGGACCGAACACTGAAGCTTTCTTT. Protein: CATSRKGQGPNTEAFF. V gene TRBV15 combines with J gene TRBJ1-1; 8 nucleotides align to TRBD1. V gave up 2 bases and J gave up 1 base; unmatched junction bases: 6. Germline CDR1 reads LNHNV; CDR2 reads YYDKDF (reference sequence). The CDR3 totals 16 residues.

The chain carries TRBV28 and TRBJ2-3; possible D gene TRBD1, 6 bases. The CDR3 has 14 amino acids. The germline gives CDR1 MDHEN, CDR2 SYDVKM. Trimming removed 6 bases from V and 3 bases from J, with 13 bases in between. The CDR3 DNA follows: TGTGCCAGCAGCATTGCAGGGGTAACAGATACGCAGTATTTT. Encoded protein: CASSIAGVTDTQYF.

The chain joins TRBV11-2 to TRBJ2-3; D might be TRBD2 (5 bases). Trimming took 5 bases from V and 3 from J, leaving 15 bases between them. This CDR3 contains 15 residues. Germline-derived CDR1 and CDR2 are SGHAT and FQNNGV. The CDR3 reads CASSPEGLGTDTQYF. The CDR3 coding sequence is TGTGCCAGCAGCCCCGAGGGTCTGGGGACAGATACGCAGTATTTT. Drawing the rest from reference TRBV11-2 and TRBJ2-3, the complete variable domain is EAGVAQSPRYKIIEKRQSVAFWCNPISGHATLYWYQQILGQGPKLLIQFQNNGVVDDSQLPKDRFSAERLKGVDSTLKIQPAKLEDSAVYLCASSPEGLGTDTQYFGPGTRLTVL.

The chain joins TRBV3-1 (or the pseudogene TRBV3-2) to TRBJ2-7; D uncertain. In germline, CDR1 is LGHDT, CDR2 YNNKEL (reference sequence). This CDR3 is 15 amino acids long. Trimming took off 4 bases at V and 6 bases at J, with 19 bases between the two ends. The CDR3: CASSPAPGLTVEQYF. CDR3 nucleotides: TGTGCCAGCAGCCCCGCCCCGGGCTTGACTGTCGAGCAGTACTTC.

The chain couples TRBV4-2 to TRBJ1-1; no clear D. Trimming cost V 0 bases and J 5 bases, with 13 bases left between them. The CDR3 has 15 amino acids. Germline V gene lookup returns CDR1 LGHNA and CDR2 YNFKEQ. In DNA, the CDR3 is TGTGCCAGCAGCCAAGACTTACTTCGGGGAACTGAAGCTTTCTTT. Its translation: CASSQDLLRGTEAFF.

The CDR3 loop reads CASSSPEGAPRWAFF. The CDR3 nucleotides read TGTGCCAGCAGCTCCCCAGAGGGGGCCCCCCGATGGGCTTTCTTT. The gene calls are TRBV7-9 and TRBJ1-1; 7 bases fit TRBD1. The V gene's germline CDR1 is SEHNR and CDR2 FQNEAQ (reference sequence). The CDR3 covers 15 residues. V was clipped by 4 bases and J by 11 bases; unmatched bases: 16.

This clone was seen once. CDR3 sequence (DNA): TGTGCCAGTAGTCTCATGCCGGGACAGGGCAATCAGCCCCAGCATTTT. Protein product: CASSLMPGQGNQPQHF. V is TRBV19 and J is TRBJ1-5; 8 nucleotides agree with TRBD1. Germline loops: CDR1 LNHDA, CDR2 SQIVND (reference sequence). The CDR3 runs 16 residues. V lost 5 bases, J lost 2 bases, and 8 bases stayed unmatched.

A single count supports this clone. CDR3 amino acids: CASSRVTSGVYNEQFF. The CDR3 region has the DNA TGTGCCAGCAGCAGGGTTACTAGCGGGGTTTACAATGAGCAGTTCTTC. This chain joins TRBV7-9 and TRBJ2-1, with 10 positions matching TRBD2. The CDR3 is 16 amino acids. V shed 5 bases and J 4 bases; nucleotides not matched to a gene: 8. Germline loops: CDR1 SEHNR, CDR2 FQNEAQ (reference sequence).

This chain links TRBV11-1 with TRBJ2-5; D remains ambiguous. The V gene's germline CDR1 is SGHAT and CDR2 FQDESV (reference sequence). Between the trimmed V and J ends, which lost 1 base and 2 bases, there was a span of 8 bases. There are 14 residues in the CDR3. CDR3 nucleotides: TGTGCCAGCAGCTTAGGGGGATTACAAGAGACCCAGTACTTC. This sequence encodes CASSLGGLQETQYF.

The V and J genes are TRBV3-1 (or the pseudogene TRBV3-2) and TRBJ2-5, with 14 bases that match TRBD2. This CDR3 is built from 15 residues. J lost 4 bases, V lost 4 bases, and 2 bases had no gene match. The germline V gene encodes CDR1 LGHDT and CDR2 YNNKEL (reference sequence). The CDR3 here is CASSRLAGGPETQYF. The CDR3 DNA reads TGTGCCAGCAGCCGACTAGCGGGGGGGCCAGAGACCCAGTACTTC.

This chain links TRBV4-3 with TRBJ2-5; D is undetermined. Looked up from germline, CDR1 is LGHNA and CDR2 is YSLEER. V was trimmed by 0 bases and J by 5 bases, leaving 10 bases between them. The CDR3 consists of 14 residues. The DNA for the CDR3 is TGCGCCAGCAGCCAAGAAGGATCTCCGGAGACCCAGTACTTC. Amino acid sequence: CASSQEGSPETQYF.

The chain carries TRBV5-1 and TRBJ2-7; D is unclear. Trimming removed 7 bases at V and 2 bases at J, with 13 bases between. Germline loops: CDR1 SGHRS, CDR2 YFSETQ. The CDR3 is 13 amino acids. The CDR3 bases are TGCGCCAGCGGGGTGTCGGGCCCCTACGAGCAGTACTTC. This sequence encodes CASGVSGPYEQYF.

V and J are TRBV11-3 and TRBJ2-1; D remains ambiguous. Germline assignment: CDR1 SGHNT and CDR2 YENEEA. Trimming cost V 0 bases and J 8 bases, with 8 bases left between them. This CDR3 contains 13 residues. The CDR3 DNA reads TGTGCCAGCAGCTTAGAAGGGTTCGATGAGCAGTTCTTC. This gives the protein CASSLEGFDEQFF.

The rearrangement uses TRBV6-5 and TRBJ1-3; D is undetermined. The CDR3 has 15 amino acids. The germline V and J ends were trimmed by 6 bases and 1 base, with 13 bases remaining between them. Germline-derived CDR1 and CDR2 are MNHEY and SVGAGI. The DNA of the CDR3 is TGTGCCAGCAGCCGCATGAACAGATCTGGAAACACCATATATTTT. Amino acid sequence: CASSRMNRSGNTIYF.

This chain connects TRBV15 to TRBJ2-2; D remains ambiguous. Between the trimmed V and J ends, which lost 0 bases and 1 base, there was a span of 9 bases. In germline, CDR1 is LNHNV, CDR2 YYDKDF (reference sequence). There are 16 residues in the CDR3. Here the CDR3 DNA reads TGTGCCACCAGCAGAGAAGTTCGGCAGAACACCGGGGAGCTGTTTTTT. Translated, it gives CATSREVRQNTGELFF. Using reference TRBV15 and TRBJ2-2 for the parts outside the CDR3, the full variable domain is DAMVIQNPRYQVTQFGKPVTLSCSQTLNHNVMYWYQQKSSQAPKLLFHYYDKDFNNEADTPDNFQSRRPNTSFCFLDIRSPGLGDTAMYLCATSREVRQNTGELFFGEGSRLTVL.

V and J are TRBV15 and TRBJ1-2; 9 bases align to TRBD1. The CDR3 sequence is 16 residues long. Germline lookup yields CDR1 LNHNV and CDR2 YYDKDF (reference sequence). The V and J ends lost 5 bases and 4 bases, in that order; junction bases with no gene match: 11. For the CDR3, the DNA is TGTGCCACCAGCGTGCGTAACAGGGGGCTTACCTATGGCTACACCTTC. Translating gives CATSVRNRGLTYGYTF.

The chain links TRBV4-1 to TRBJ2-7, with D possibly matching TRBD2 (6 bases). CDR1 and CDR2 (germline): MGHRA, YSYEKL. Deletions cut 1 base from V and 6 bases from J, with 16 bases between. CDR3 length: 15 amino acids. The CDR3 region is CASSQGGLLGGEQYF. The CDR3 nucleotides read TGCGCCAGCAGCCAAGGCGGGCTATTGGGGGGCGAGCAGTACTTC.

The rearrangement links TRBV5-1 to TRBJ2-3, with 10 nucleotides matching TRBD2. Germline-derived CDR1 and CDR2 are SGHRS and YFSETQ. This CDR3 has 17 residues. With V trimmed by 4 bases and J by 2 bases, 10 bases remained unmatched. Here the CDR3 DNA reads TGCGCCAGCAGCGACATTAAAGCGGGGGGGATCACAGATACGCAGTATTTT. This translates into CASSDIKAGGITDTQYF.

On this clone: The same CDR3 is also encoded by other DNA sequences in this sample. The chain links TRBV4-1 to TRBJ1-1, with D possibly being TRBD1 (5 bases). The V and J ends lost 0 bases and 5 bases respectively, with 10 bases between them. In germline, CDR1 is MGHRA, CDR2 YSYEKL. The CDR3 contains 14 residues. The CDR3 sequence: CASSQDLGGTEAFF. Here the CDR3 DNA reads TGCGCCAGCAGCCAAGATCTGGGGGGGACTGAAGCTTTCTTT.